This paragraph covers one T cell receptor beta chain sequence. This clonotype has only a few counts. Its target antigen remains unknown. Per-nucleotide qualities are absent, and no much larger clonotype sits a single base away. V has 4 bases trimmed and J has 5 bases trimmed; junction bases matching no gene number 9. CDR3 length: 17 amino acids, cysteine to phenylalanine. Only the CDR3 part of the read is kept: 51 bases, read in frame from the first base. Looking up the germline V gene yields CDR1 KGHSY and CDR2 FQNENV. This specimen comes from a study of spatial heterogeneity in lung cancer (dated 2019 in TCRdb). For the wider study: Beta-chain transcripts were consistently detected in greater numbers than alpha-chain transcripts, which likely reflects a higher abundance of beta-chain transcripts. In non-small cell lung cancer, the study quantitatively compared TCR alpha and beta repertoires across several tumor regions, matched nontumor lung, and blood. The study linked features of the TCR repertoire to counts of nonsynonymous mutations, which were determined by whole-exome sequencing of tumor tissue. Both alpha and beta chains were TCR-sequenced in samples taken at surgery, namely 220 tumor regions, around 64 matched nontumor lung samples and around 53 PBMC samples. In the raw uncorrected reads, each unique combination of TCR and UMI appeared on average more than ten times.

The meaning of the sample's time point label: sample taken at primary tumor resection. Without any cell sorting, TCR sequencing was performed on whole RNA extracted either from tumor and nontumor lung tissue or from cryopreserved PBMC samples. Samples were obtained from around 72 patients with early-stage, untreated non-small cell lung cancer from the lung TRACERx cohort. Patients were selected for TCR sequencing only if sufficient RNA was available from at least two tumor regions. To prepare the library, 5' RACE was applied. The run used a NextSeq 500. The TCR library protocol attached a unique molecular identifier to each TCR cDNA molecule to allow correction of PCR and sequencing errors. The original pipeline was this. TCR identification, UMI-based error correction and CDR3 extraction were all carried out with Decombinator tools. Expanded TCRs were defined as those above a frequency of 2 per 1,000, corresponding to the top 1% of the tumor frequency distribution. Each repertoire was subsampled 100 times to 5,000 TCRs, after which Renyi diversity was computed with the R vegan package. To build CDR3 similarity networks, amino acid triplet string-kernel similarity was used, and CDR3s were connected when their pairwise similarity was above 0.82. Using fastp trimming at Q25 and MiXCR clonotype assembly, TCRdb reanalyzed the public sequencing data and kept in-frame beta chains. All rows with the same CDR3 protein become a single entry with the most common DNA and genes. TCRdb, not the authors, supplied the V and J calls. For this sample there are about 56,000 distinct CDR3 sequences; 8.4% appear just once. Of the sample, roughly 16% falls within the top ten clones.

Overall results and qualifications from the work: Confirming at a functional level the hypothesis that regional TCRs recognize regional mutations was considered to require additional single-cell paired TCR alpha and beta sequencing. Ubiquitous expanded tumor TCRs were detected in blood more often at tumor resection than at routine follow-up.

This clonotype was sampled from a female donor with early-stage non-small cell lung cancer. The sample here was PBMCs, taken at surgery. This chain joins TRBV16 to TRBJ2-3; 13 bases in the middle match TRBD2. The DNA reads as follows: TGTGCCAGCAGCCCTGCCGGACTAGCGGGAGTTATAGATACGCAGTATTTT. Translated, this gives CASSPAGLAGVIDTQYF.